These T cell receptor beta chains were read from a single sample in a study of blood T cell repertoires in COVID-19. Clones were read by immunoSEQ multiplex PCR, and TCRdb kept only the in-frame ones, dropping some. The sample has around 320,000 clones, roughly 90% seen once. Material for sequencing was PBMCs or T cells enriched from blood (not recorded which). The receptors were gathered from a woman aged 45 to 65 who had been exposed to COVID-19. The CDR3 runs from the conserved cysteine through the conserved F or W. Each record gives: J gene, D gene, V gene, clone size, CDR3 DNA, CDR3 protein. A D gene is named only where the DNA matches it firmly. Some rows have no size entry. The others give once, few or many, or a class for an expanded clone.

TRBJ1-1 | TRBD1 | TRBV28 | - | TGTGCCAGCAGTAGACAGGGTAGTAACACTGAAGCTTTCTTT | CASSRQGSNTEAFF
TRBJ2-2 | - | TRBV3-1/TRBV3-2 | - | TGTGCCAGCAGCCAGGGGGCGGGGGAGCTGTTTTTT | CASSQGAGELFF
TRBJ2-7 | TRBD1 | TRBV28 | - | TGTGCCAGCAAAGCCGGGACAGGGTCCTACGAGCAGTACTTC | CASKAGTGSYEQYF
TRBJ2-1 | - | TRBV7-2 | - | TGTGCCAGCAGCTTAGAGGCAGGTCTTAACTACAATGAGCAGTTCTTC | CASSLEAGLNYNEQFF
TRBJ2-2 | - | TRBV18 | - | TGTGCCAGCTCACCACTTTCTACAGGGAACACCGGGGAGCTGTTTTTT | CASSPLSTGNTGELFF
TRBJ2-2 | TRBD1 | TRBV29-1 | - | TGCAGCGTTGCAGTACCCTCGGGACAGAGCACCGGGGAGCTGTTTTTT | CSVAVPSGQSTGELFF
TRBJ2-6 | - | TRBV9 | - | TGTGCCAGCAGCGTAGGGAGGTCCTGGGGCTCTGGGGCCAACGTCCTGACTTTC | CASSVGRSWGSGANVLTF
TRBJ1-5 | - | TRBV9 | - | TGTGCCAGCAGCTCCTGGGGGGGTAGCAATCAGCCCCAGCATTTT | CASSSWGGSNQPQHF
TRBJ2-1 | TRBD2 | TRBV28 | few | TGTGCCAGCAGTTTTTACCCAGGACTAGCGGGGATCATCAAGGGGAACAATGAGCAGTTCTTC | CASSFYPGLAGIIKGNNEQFF
TRBJ1-2 | - | TRBV19 | few | TGTGCCAGTAACCCCCTTGACAGTTCCCTCTATGGCTACACCTTC | CASNPLDSSLYGYTF
TRBJ2-2 | TRBD2 | TRBV27 | - | TGTGCCAGCAGTTTATCGGGCGGGGGAGGGGAGCTGTTTTTT | CASSLSGGGGELFF
TRBJ1-2 | TRBD1 | TRBV5-1 | - | TGCGCCAGCAGCTCGACAGGGGGAACTAACTATGGCTACACCTTC | CASSSTGGTNYGYTF
TRBJ1-1 | - | TRBV6-5 | - | TGTGCCAGCAGTTACTCTTCTCAGGCCCGGAACACTGAAGCTTTCTTT | CASSYSSQARNTEAFF
TRBJ2-2 | TRBD1 | TRBV5-1 | - | TGCGCCAGCAGCTTGGGAACAGGGGTGGACACCGGGGAGCTGTTTTTT | CASSLGTGVDTGELFF
TRBJ2-2 | TRBD1 | TRBV6-5 | once | TGTGCCAGCAAGCGACAGGGGGACACCGGGGAGCTGTTTTTT | CASKRQGDTGELFF